This entry is about one T cell receptor (beta chain). What it recognizes is unknown. The missing conserved phenylalanine or tryptophan at the end of this CDR3 makes a read error likely. No DNA is shown, since the ends of the CDR3 on it are uncertain; the CDR3 is the one TCRdb lists. The record originates from a study of PD-1 blockade in classical Hodgkin lymphoma. TCRdb's table, derived via immunoSEQ multiplex PCR, lists solely in-frame clones and lacks some. The sample carries approximately 29,000 clones, about 82% recorded once. General study points: Patients newly diagnosed and complete responders had comparable baseline diversity. Some patients began nivolumab under 1 year after ASCT. These patients were excluded from later analyses.

Sample time point: cycle 4 day 1 (C4D1), after more than 5 weeks of nivolumab. After autologous stem cell transplantation all patients relapsed, and prior brentuximab vedotin exposure differed between cohorts. Best outcomes ranged across complete response, partial response and progressive disease. Germline lookup yields CDR1 MDHEN and CDR2 SYDVKM. The CDR3 region is 11 residues in length, termini included. This specimen was peripheral blood mononuclear cells (PBMCs), taken before the fourth cycle of nivolumab. This TCR came from a human donor with classical Hodgkin lymphoma. V usage is TRBV28 and J usage is TRBJ2-7; TRBD2, the table's D call, lacks a check against the DNA. The CDR3 sequence: CASSSGGPQTL.